These 31 T cell receptor beta chains share one sample of origin, sequenced in a study of T cell repertoires in cytomegalovirus infection. Their antigens remain unidentified. MiXCR, applied by TCRdb to the reads, yields one record per CDR3 protein. Here the sample spans about 700,000 distinct CDR3 sequences, around a third being singletons. Here the sequenced sample was cultured PBMCs, taken from culture after CMV antigen stimulation. Receptor source: a human donor in good health (CMV status not recorded). Some clones in this sample may be carry-over from other donors' samples.

The J gene is TRBJ2-7, the V gene TRBV6-1, with a tentative D call TRBD2 (5 bases). Germline V lookup: CDR1 MNHNS, CDR2 SASEGT. CDR3 size: 14 residues. V was trimmed by 2 bases and J by 3 bases, leaving 11 bases between them. The CDR3 nucleotides are TGTGCCAGCAGTGAACGGGTAGGGAGCTACGAGCAGTACTTC. Translation: CASSERVGSYEQYF.

This clonotype appeared a few times. The chain recombines TRBV12-3 or TRBV12-4 with TRBJ1-5; no clear D. The CDR3 length is 11 residues. V lost 5 bases and J lost 10, with 9 bases in between. CDR3 residues: CASSLRGPQHF. The CDR3 region has the DNA TGTGCCAGCAGTCTCAGAGGTCCCCAGCATTTT.

The table lists this clonotype with a few counts. The chain has TRBV7-2 and TRBJ2-4; 7 nucleotides line up with TRBD1. The CDR3 extends over 13 amino acids. The trim removed 5 bases at V and 10 bases at J, leaving 8 bases unmatched. CDR1 SGHTA and CDR2 FQGNSA come from the germline V gene. The CDR3: CASSGHRGRIQYF. CDR3 nucleotides: TGTGCCAGCAGCGGACACAGGGGCCGGATTCAGTACTTC.

A few counts support this clonotype. This chain links TRBV5-1 with TRBJ1-4; TRBD1 matches at 8 bases. CDR3 length: 13 amino acids. Trimming removed 4 bases from V and 8 bases from J; junction bases left unmatched: 4. Germline V gene sequence: CDR1 SGHRS, CDR2 YFSETQ. The DNA of the CDR3 is TGCGCCAGCAGCGTACCAGGGGGCGAAAAACTGTTTTTT. This encodes CASSVPGGEKLFF. Combining the CDR3 with reference TRBV5-1 and TRBJ1-4 gives the whole variable domain KAGVTQTPRYLIKTRGQQVTLSCSPISGHRSVSWYQQTPGQGLQFLFEYFSETQRNKGNFPGRFSGRQFSNSRSEMNVSTLELGDSALYLCASSVPGGEKLFFGSGTQLSVL.

This chain links TRBV7-8 with TRBJ1-2; 8 nucleotides agree with TRBD1. This CDR3 is 14 amino acids long. Trimming removed 6 bases from V and 4 bases from J; junction bases left unmatched: 7. Germline CDR1 is SGHVS and CDR2 is FQNEAQ. In DNA form, the CDR3 reads TGTGCCAGCAGAAACGACAGGGGTGGCTATGGCTACACCTTC. Translating gives CASRNDRGGYGYTF.

The sample holds one count of this clonotype. The chain links TRBV5-5 to TRBJ2-2, with D possibly matching TRBD2 (7 bases). In germline, CDR1 is SGHKS, CDR2 YYEKEE (reference sequence). This CDR3 region has 14 residues. The V end was cut by 4 bases, the J end by 3 bases, with 10 bases between. CDR3 sequence reads: CASSRGADTGELFF. The CDR3 DNA is TGTGCCAGCAGCCGGGGGGCGGACACCGGGGAGCTGTTTTTT. The full variable domain, rest sourced from reference TRBV5-5 and TRBJ2-2, is DAGVTQSPTHLIKTRGQQVTLRCSPISGHKSVSWYQQVLGQGPQFIFQYYEKEERGRGNFPDRFSARQFPNYSSELNVNALLLGDSALYLCASSRGADTGELFFGEGSRLTVL.

This clonotype occurred a few times. J is TRBJ2-7 and V is TRBV7-6, with D perhaps matching TRBD2 (6 bases). Trimming left V 5 bases short and J 2 bases short, with 16 bases between. Germline CDR1 and CDR2: SGHVS and FNYEAQ. The CDR3 covers 15 residues. The CDR3 DNA reads TGTGCCAGCAGCCGAGAGGCTAGCGAAACCTACGAGCAGTACTTC. Translated: CASSREASETYEQYF.

This CDR3 is CSAGTKNNEQFF. The DNA for the CDR3 is TGCAGCGCCGGGACTAAAAACAATGAGCAGTTCTTC. V usage is TRBV29-1 and J usage is TRBJ2-1; 7 bases line up with TRBD2. J gave up 5 bases and V 7 bases, and 5 bases lay outside the gene matches. Germline V gene sequence: CDR1 SQVTM, CDR2 ANQGSEA. The CDR3 has 12 amino acids.

This sequence joins TRBV10-3 and TRBJ1-6; 9 bases are shared with TRBD1. CDR3 length: 19 amino acids. Trimming took 0 bases from V and 5 from J; bases not matched to a gene: 11. Germline CDR1 is ENHRY and CDR2 is SYGVKD. In DNA, the CDR3 is TGTGCCATCAGTGAGTCGGGAACGGACAGGGGAAAGAATAATTCACCCCTCCACTTT. As protein: CAISESGTDRGKNNSPLHF.

To note about this clonotype: Its ends do not fully match the called genes, so a read error is possible. The V and J genes are TRBV28 and TRBJ2-5; maybe TRBD2 (6 bases). Germline CDR1 MDHEN, CDR2 SYDVKM. The CDR3 totals 12 residues. CDR3 in amino acids: CASTGDLETQYF. CDR3 nucleotide sequence: TGTGCAAGCACGGGGGATCTGGAGACCCAGTACTTC.

This clonotype was counted a few times. V usage is TRBV28 and J usage is TRBJ2-3; D may be TRBD1 (6 bases). CDR3 size: 15 residues. V gave up 3 bases and J gave up 6 bases, with 16 bases separating them. Germline V gene data show CDR1 as MDHEN and CDR2 as SYDVKM. The CDR3 protein is CASSLGDNAPDTQYF. The DNA of the CDR3 is TGTGCCAGCAGTTTGGGGGACAACGCTCCCGATACGCAGTATTTT.

The chain carries TRBV5-4 and TRBJ2-1; 11 bases match TRBD2. The CDR3 covers 15 residues. Germline V gene sequence: CDR1 SGHNT, CDR2 YYREEE (reference sequence). V gave up 0 bases and J gave up 7 bases; unmatched junction bases: 3. The CDR3 protein is CASSLEGLAANEQFF. CDR3 coding DNA: TGTGCCAGCAGCTTGGAGGGACTAGCGGCAAATGAGCAGTTCTTC. The full variable domain, rest sourced from reference TRBV5-4 and TRBJ2-1, is ETGVTQSPTHLIKTRGQQVTLRCSSQSGHNTVSWYQQALGQGPQFIFQYYREEENGRGNFPPRFSGLQFPNYSSELNVNALELDDSALYLCASSLEGLAANEQFFGPGTRLTVL.

There are a few counts of this clonotype. The V gene is TRBV6-2 or TRBV6-3, the J gene TRBJ1-4, with D possibly TRBD1 on 6 matching bases. CDR3 length equals 17 residues. Germline loops: CDR1 MNHEY, CDR2 SVGEGT. The germline V and J ends were trimmed by 5 bases and 0 bases, with 16 bases remaining between them. The CDR3 here is CASSPGTRTATNEKLFF. Written as DNA, the CDR3 is TGTGCCAGCAGTCCCGGGACAAGGACGGCAACTAATGAAAAACTGTTTTTT.

This clonotype was detected ten times or more. The chain has TRBV7-2 and TRBJ2-7; TRBD2 aligns across 10 bases. In germline, CDR1 is SGHTA, CDR2 FQGNSA. The CDR3 totals 14 residues. The V gene end was trimmed by 5 bases and the J gene end by 3 bases; junction bases not matched to a gene: 4. CDR3 sequence (DNA): TGTGCCAGCAGCCGGACTAGCGGATTCTACGAGCAGTACTTC. As protein: CASSRTSGFYEQYF.

This clonotype was seen a handful of times. This chain uses TRBV4-1 with TRBJ1-1, with 11 bases that match TRBD1. Germline values: CDR1 MGHRA, CDR2 YSYEKL. Trimming at V came to 0 bases and at J to 4 bases, leaving 10 bases not matched to a gene. The CDR3 has 18 amino acids. The CDR3 loop is CASSQDRDRGFAGTEAFF. In nucleotides, the CDR3 is TGCGCCAGCAGCCAAGATCGGGACAGGGGGTTTGCAGGCACTGAAGCTTTCTTT.

The rearrangement uses TRBV7-4 and TRBJ1-4; D perhaps matches TRBD1 (5 bases). From germline, CDR1 is SGHVT and CDR2 SQSDAQ. V was clipped by 3 bases and J by 12 bases, with 23 bases between them. The CDR3 spans 16 residues. The CDR3 DNA sequence: TGTGCCAGCAGCTTCCTAGCCCCCACAGGCGAGCAGGAACTGTTTTTT. Amino acids: CASSFLAPTGEQELFF.

The chain employs TRBV7-2 and TRBJ2-2; D not resolved. The germline V and J ends were trimmed by 1 base and 8 bases, with 11 bases remaining between them. CDR1 SGHTA and CDR2 FQGNSA come from the germline V gene. The CDR3 covers 14 residues. CDR3 region: CASSLVRSRGELFF. The CDR3 DNA reads as TGTGCCAGCAGCTTAGTACGATCCCGTGGGGAGCTGTTTTTT.

The chain carries TRBV11-2 and TRBJ2-7; 9 nucleotides agree with TRBD1. Germline assignment: CDR1 SGHAT and CDR2 FQNNGV. V dropped 3 bases and J dropped 1; count of bases not matched to a gene: 7. This CDR3 is built from 16 residues. The CDR3 region is CASSLTLGQGSYEQYF. CDR3 nucleotides: TGTGCCAGCAGCTTGACCCTGGGACAGGGATCCTACGAGCAGTACTTC.

This clonotype has more than one count but fewer than ten. The V call is TRBV18, the J call TRBJ2-2; 8 bases map to TRBD1. V lost 5 bases to trimming and J lost 1 base; unmatched junction nucleotides: 3. This CDR3 region has 15 residues. CDR1 KGHSH and CDR2 LQKENI come from the germline V gene. The CDR3 here is CASSTDRGNTGELFF. DNA for the CDR3: TGTGCCAGCTCAACAGACAGGGGGAACACCGGGGAGCTGTTTTTT.

The genes are TRBV6-1 and TRBJ2-7; 10 bases agree with TRBD1. The germline CDR1 and CDR2 sequences are MNHNS and SASEGT. The V and J ends lost 5 bases and 4 bases, in that order; junction bases with no gene match: 8. The CDR3 extends over 15 amino acids. The CDR3 DNA reads as TGTGCCAGCAGTTTCCCGGACAGGGGGGCGTACGAGCAGTACTTC. Its protein product is CASSFPDRGAYEQYF.

The V gene is TRBV28, the J gene TRBJ1-2, with 7 nucleotides matching TRBD1. Per the germline V gene, CDR1 is MDHEN and CDR2 is SYDVKM. The V segment lost 6 bases and the J segment 4 bases; nucleotides outside the gene matches: 2. This CDR3 is 12 amino acids long. In DNA, the CDR3 is TGTGCCAGCAGGAGACAGGGCTATGGCTACACCTTC. It codes for CASRRQGYGYTF.

This clonotype was seen only a few times. The rearrangement links TRBV19 to TRBJ1-1; 7 nucleotides align to TRBD1. The CDR3 totals 13 residues. In germline, CDR1 is LNHDA, CDR2 SQIVND (reference sequence). The ends lost 8 bases at V and 0 bases at J; junction bases unmatched: 3. The CDR3 region is CASSGTVNTEAFF. The CDR3 DNA is TGTGCCAGTTCCGGGACAGTGAACACTGAAGCTTTCTTT.

The V gene is TRBV20-1, the J gene TRBJ1-2; no clear D gene. V was cut by 0 bases and J by 2 bases, with 7 bases left in between. The CDR3 length is 13 residues. Per germline, CDR1 DFQATT and CDR2 SNEGSKA (reference sequence). The CDR3, as DNA: TGCAGTGCTAGAGATCGGCCGAACTATGGCTACACCTTC. This sequence encodes CSARDRPNYGYTF.

The rearrangement joins TRBV20-1 to TRBJ2-7; possibly TRBD2 for D (6 bases). CDR1 and CDR2 (germline): DFQATT, SNEGSKA (reference sequence). V was clipped by 1 base and J by 2 bases, with 21 bases between them. The CDR3 covers 17 residues. CDR3 residues: CSARVLKLRGLTYEQYF. As DNA, the CDR3 is TGCAGTGCTAGAGTCCTTAAGCTGCGGGGTCTCACCTACGAGCAGTACTTC.

This clonotype was observed many times. A junction boundary mismatches the germline segment, possibly from a read error. The V gene is TRBV7-2, the J gene TRBJ2-1; tentative D call: TRBD2 (7 bases). This CDR3 region has 15 residues. Germline V gene data show CDR1 as SGHTA and CDR2 as FQGNSA. CDR3 loop: CASSSTGGAYIEQFF. The CDR3, as DNA: TGTGCCAGCAGTTCGACGGGGGGCGCCTACATTGAGCAGTTCTTC.

The V gene is TRBV10-3, the J gene TRBJ2-3; D may be TRBD2 (6 bases). The V gene's germline CDR1 is ENHRY and CDR2 SYGVKD. V lost 3 bases, J lost 1 base, and 11 bases lay in between. The CDR3 sequence is 15 residues long. The CDR3 reads CAISDGTSGTDTQYF. The CDR3 DNA is TGTGCCATCAGTGATGGGACTTCGGGCACAGATACGCAGTATTTT.

The CDR3 protein is CSASGRSIEQYF. The DNA of the CDR3 is TGCAGTGCTAGTGGCCGGAGTATCGAGCAGTACTTC. The chain joins TRBV20-1 to TRBJ2-7; D unclear. There are 12 residues in the CDR3. The germline CDR1 and CDR2 sequences are DFQATT and SNEGSKA (reference sequence). Trimming shortened V by 3 bases and J by 6 bases, and 12 bases separated the two germline ends.

There are a few counts of this clonotype. The chain uses TRBV19 and TRBJ2-1, with TRBD2 matching 14 bases. The ends lost 7 bases at V and 7 bases at J; junction bases unmatched: 9. Per germline, CDR1 LNHDA and CDR2 SQIVND (reference sequence). The CDR3 length is 16 residues. The CDR3 DNA sequence: TGTGCCAGTACCCTACGACTAGCGGGGGGGCTGAATGAGCAGTTCTTC. Its translation is CASTLRLAGGLNEQFF.

The chain employs TRBV6-2 or TRBV6-3 and TRBJ2-7; TRBD2 might be the D (5 bases). V lost 4 bases and J lost 0, with 10 bases in between. Germline CDR1 is MNHEY and CDR2 is SVGEGT. The CDR3 spans 14 residues. This chain's CDR3 is CASSLVGISYEQYF. The CDR3 DNA is TGTGCCAGCAGTTTAGTCGGGATCTCCTACGAGCAGTACTTC.

The chain is built from TRBV7-6 and TRBJ1-2; 9 nucleotides line up with TRBD1. The CDR3 totals 18 residues. Germline V gene data show CDR1 as SGHVS and CDR2 as FNYEAQ. V was pared by 5 bases and J by 0 bases, with 13 bases of the junction left unmatched. The CDR3 DNA reads TGTGCCAGCAGCCCTACGAGTACCGGGACAGGGTCTAACTATGGCTACACCTTC. Encoded protein: CASSPTSTGTGSNYGYTF.

The chain combines TRBV12-3 or TRBV12-4 with TRBJ1-1, with D possibly TRBD1 on 6 matching bases. The CDR3 loop spans 11 amino acids. V was pared by 6 bases and J by 11 bases, with 13 bases between. The CDR3 loop is CASSYRVEAFF. CDR3 nucleotides: TGTGCCAGCAGCTACAGGGTTGAGGCTTTCTTT.